This T cell receptor (beta chain) was captured in a study of shared clonotypes between healthy human individuals. Details on this clone: Its antigen remains unidentified.

Sequencing was performed with immunoSEQ multiplex PCR; in TCRdb, only in-frame clones are kept and a portion is missing. The sample contains about 1,900,000 clones, approximately 94% of which appear only once. Overall study results and limits: Clonotype sharing among donors likely depends on sequencing depth. Naive subsets, compared against memory subsets, generally had larger estimated richness values. Rarefaction showed sorted-subset sequencing was incomplete despite large depth.

CDR1 and CDR2 from the germline V gene are LGHNA and YNFKEQ. This CDR3 region has 18 residues. The V end lost 0 bases, the J end lost 5 bases, and 19 bases lay between the germline ends. The naive CD8 subset, CD45RO-negative cells positively selected for CCR7, excluded terminally differentiated effector memory CD45RA+ cells. The genes are TRBV4-2 and TRBJ1-4, with no clear D. This clonotype was sampled from a man between 18 and 29 years old in good health. Sequences were obtained from naive CD8+ T cells sorted from blood. The CDR3 DNA follows: TGTGCCAGCAGCCAAGATCCGAAAACGGGCAGCTCCAATGAAAAACTGTTTTTT. This translates into CASSQDPKTGSSNEKLFF.